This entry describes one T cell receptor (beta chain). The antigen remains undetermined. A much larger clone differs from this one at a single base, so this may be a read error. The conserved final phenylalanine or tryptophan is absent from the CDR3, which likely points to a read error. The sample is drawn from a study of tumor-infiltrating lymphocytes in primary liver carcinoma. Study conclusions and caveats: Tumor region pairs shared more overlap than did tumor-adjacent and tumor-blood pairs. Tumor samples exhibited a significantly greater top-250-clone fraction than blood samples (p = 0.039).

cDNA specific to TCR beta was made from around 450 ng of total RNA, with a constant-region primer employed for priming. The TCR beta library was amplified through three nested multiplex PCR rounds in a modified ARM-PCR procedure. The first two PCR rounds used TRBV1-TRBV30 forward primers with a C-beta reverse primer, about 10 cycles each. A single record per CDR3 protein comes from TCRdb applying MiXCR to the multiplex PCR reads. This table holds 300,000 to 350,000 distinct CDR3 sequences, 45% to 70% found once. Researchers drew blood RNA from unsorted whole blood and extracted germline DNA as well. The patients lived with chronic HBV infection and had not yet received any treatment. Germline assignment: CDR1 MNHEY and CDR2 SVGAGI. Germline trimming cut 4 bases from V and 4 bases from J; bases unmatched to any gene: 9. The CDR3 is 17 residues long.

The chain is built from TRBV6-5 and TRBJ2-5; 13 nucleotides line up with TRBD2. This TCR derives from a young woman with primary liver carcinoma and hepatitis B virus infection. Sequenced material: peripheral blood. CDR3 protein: CASSSGTSGVPGETQYI. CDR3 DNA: TGTGCCAGCAGTTCCGGGACTAGCGGGGTCCCCGGAGAGACCCAGTACATC.